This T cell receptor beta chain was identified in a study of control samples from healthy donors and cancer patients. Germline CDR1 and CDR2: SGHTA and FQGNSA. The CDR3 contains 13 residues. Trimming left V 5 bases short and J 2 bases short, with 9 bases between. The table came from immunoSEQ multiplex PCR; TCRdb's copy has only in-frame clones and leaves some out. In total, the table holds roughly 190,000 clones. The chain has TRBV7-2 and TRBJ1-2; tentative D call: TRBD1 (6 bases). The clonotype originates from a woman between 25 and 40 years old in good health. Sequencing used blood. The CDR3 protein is CASSAGQNYGYTF. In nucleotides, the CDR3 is TGTGCCAGCAGCGCCGGACAGAACTATGGCTACACCTTC.